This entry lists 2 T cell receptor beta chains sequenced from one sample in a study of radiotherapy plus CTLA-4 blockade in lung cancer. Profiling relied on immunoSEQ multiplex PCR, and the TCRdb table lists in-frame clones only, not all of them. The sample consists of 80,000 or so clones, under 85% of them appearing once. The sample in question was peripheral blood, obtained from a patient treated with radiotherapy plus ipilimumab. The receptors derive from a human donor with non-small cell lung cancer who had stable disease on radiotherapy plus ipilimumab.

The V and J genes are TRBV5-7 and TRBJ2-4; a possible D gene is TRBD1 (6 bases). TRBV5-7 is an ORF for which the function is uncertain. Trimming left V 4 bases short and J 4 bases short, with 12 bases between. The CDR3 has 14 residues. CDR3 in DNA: TGTGCCAGCAGCCCGCCAGGGGCAAAAAACATTCAGTACTTC. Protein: CASSPPGAKNIQYF.

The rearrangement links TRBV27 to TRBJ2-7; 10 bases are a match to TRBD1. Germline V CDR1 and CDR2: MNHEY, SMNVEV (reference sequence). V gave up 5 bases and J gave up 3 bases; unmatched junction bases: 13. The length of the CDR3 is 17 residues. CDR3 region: CASSHLPWDRGDYEQYF. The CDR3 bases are TGTGCCAGCAGTCACCTCCCCTGGGACAGGGGTGACTACGAGCAGTACTTC.